The entry that follows covers one TCR beta chain sequence. TCRdb reanalysed the PCR reads using MiXCR and keeps one entry per CDR3 protein. The table has about 640,000 distinct CDR3 sequences, around 20% seen once; the top ten hold around 0.86%. These data are taken from a study of molecular identifiers for immune sequencing clone quantification. Study at large: In replicates, RNA from roughly 20,000 or 100,000 naive CD8 cells was split five ways, four sequenced.

V lost 2 bases to trimming and J lost 2 bases, with 9 bases between them. Germline V gene lookup returns CDR1 MGHDK and CDR2 SYGVNS. CDR3 length equals 14 residues. This chain links TRBV25-1 with TRBJ2-5, with D possibly being TRBD2 (7 bases). The sequence came from a human donor in good health. Some libraries in this study had Jurkat cell RNA spiked in. The specimen sequenced was naive CD8+ T cells from blood, with Jurkat cell RNA spiked in. Subset meaning: FACS-sorted CD8+CD4-CCR7+CD45RA+ naive T cells. Here the CDR3 DNA reads TGTGCCAGCAGTGAAAGGGGGGGTCAAGAGACCCAGTACTTC. It yields the protein CASSERGGQETQYF.